Given below is one T cell receptor (beta chain) in context. The antigen remains undetermined. These data are taken from a study of cytotoxic CD8 clonotypes in ibrutinib-treated CLL. Study-wide context: There were, on average, approximately 250,000 productive templates and approximately 94,000 productive rearrangements per sample.

Study-wide results and limits: At the start, clonality exceeded age-matched healthy donors and followed circulating CD8+ T-cell counts. At progression, clonality fell back toward baseline after rising at ibrutinib response. Sampling of sustained-remission and progressing patients occurred at differing times.

TCRdb's table, derived via immunoSEQ multiplex PCR, lists solely in-frame clones and lacks some. The sample includes around 160,000 clones, approximately 77% of them seen just once. The V gene lost 5 bases and the J gene lost 13 bases, with 12 bases spanning the gap. Germline V gene sequence: CDR1 SGHTA, CDR2 FQGNSA. This CDR3 has 11 residues. Specimen: PBMCs, collected after 12 months of ibrutinib treatment. V and J are TRBV7-2 and TRBJ2-1; TRBD1 might be the D (5 bases). This clonotype was obtained from a human donor with chronic lymphocytic leukemia. In DNA, the CDR3 is TGTGCCAGCAGCCTAGGGGTAGAACAGTTCTTC. Translating gives CASSLGVEQFF.